This TCR beta chain was obtained from a study of T cells after yellow fever vaccination. The overall study: Researchers used SMART-Seq v4 Ultra Low Input to prepare fractions that had low cell numbers.

Findings of the study overall: Post-booster repertoires again held most primary-vaccination clones (96% CD4, roughly 88% CD8).

There are 15 residues in the CDR3. Deletions cut 0 bases from V and 4 bases from J, with 7 bases between. Looked up from germline, CDR1 is MNHEY and CDR2 is SVGAGI. TCRdb re-analysed the 5' RACE reads in MiXCR, keeping a single row per CDR3 protein. The data contain 200,000 to 300,000 distinct CDR3 sequences, over 10% of them singletons. This clonotype was picked up a small number of times. Its specificity is not known. Specimen: CD4+ T cells sorted from PBMCs, collected 45 days after the yellow fever booster vaccination. V gene TRBV6-5 combines with J gene TRBJ2-6, with D unclear. The receptor was derived from a man in his thirties or forties who received the YFV17D yellow fever vaccine. In DNA form, the CDR3 reads TGTGCCAGCAGTTACTCCAGAGACGGGGCCAACGTCCTGACTTTC. Protein: CASSYSRDGANVLTF.